This T cell receptor (beta chain) was identified in a study of cytomegalovirus exposure and HLA in healthy donors. Study as a whole: An earlier analysis identified under 130 million unique TCR beta sequences in some 170 million T cells. Notes on the study in general: An analysis done earlier found most TCR beta V segments productive about 87% or about 30% of the time. Later on, an analysis showed TCR association rates differing by HLA locus, with DRB1 the most and HLA-C the fewest.

The PCR had 60 Vbeta and 13 Jbeta primers. The data were produced by immunoSEQ multiplex PCR, yet TCRdb's version contains in-frame clones alone and is incomplete. This table lists 200,000 or so clones. This CDR3 contains 13 residues. From germline, CDR1 is SGHRS and CDR2 YFSETQ. The V and J ends lost 4 bases and 2 bases respectively, with 10 bases between them. Healthy bone marrow donors made up the donor group. On this clone itself: No antigen is known for it.

This TCR came from a boy aged 10-17 years in good health and CMV-seronegative. The sample taken for sequencing was PBMCs. The chain employs TRBV5-1 and TRBJ2-7; maybe TRBD1 (5 bases). CDR3 sequence: CASSRRDPYEQYF. In DNA, the CDR3 is TGCGCCAGCAGCCGCAGGGATCCCTACGAGCAGTACTTC. Full variable domain (remainder filled in from reference TRBV5-1 and TRBJ2-7): KAGVTQTPRYLIKTRGQQVTLSCSPISGHRSVSWYQQTPGQGLQFLFEYFSETQRNKGNFPGRFSGRQFSNSRSEMNVSTLELGDSALYLCASSRRDPYEQYFGPGTRLTVT.